Each of the 7 T cell receptor beta chains below was sequenced from the same sample in a study of T cell changes during pregnancy in multiple sclerosis. Method: immunoSEQ multiplex PCR; TCRdb's copy keeps in-frame clones and lacks some. The data show some 100,000 clones, more than 90% seen once. Material: peripheral blood, obtained in the second trimester of pregnancy. The receptors derive from a female donor with multiple sclerosis, enrolled in a pregnancy study.

This sequence joins TRBV28 and TRBJ1-2, with D possibly TRBD1 on 5 matching bases. This CDR3 has 16 residues. Deletions cut 2 bases from V and 8 bases from J, with 21 bases between. Per germline, CDR1 MDHEN and CDR2 SYDVKM. This CDR3 reads CASSLGGSRAGYGYTF. CDR3 coding DNA: TGTGCCAGCAGTTTAGGGGGGTCGAGGGCCGGTTACGGCTACACCTTC.

This chain joins TRBV2 and TRBJ1-4; D is undetermined. The CDR3 loop spans 15 amino acids. The ends were cut back, 6 bases at V and 7 bases at J, with 18 bases in the middle. In germline, CDR1 is SNHLY, CDR2 FYNNEI. For the CDR3, the DNA is TGTGCCAGCAGCCCAGGTCCCACCATGGGTGAAAAACTGTTTTTT. Its translation is CASSPGPTMGEKLFF.

V gene TRBV2 combines with J gene TRBJ1-1; possibly TRBD1 for D (5 bases). The germline V gene has CDR1 SNHLY and CDR2 FYNNEI. The V and J ends lost 1 base and 0 bases respectively, with 6 bases between them. The CDR3 has 14 amino acids. This CDR3 is CASSEVRVNTEAFF. The CDR3, as DNA: TGTGCCAGCAGTGAAGTCAGGGTGAACACTGAAGCTTTCTTT.

V usage is TRBV7-3 and J usage is TRBJ1-6; TRBD1 aligns across 9 bases. The V gene's germline CDR1 is SGHTA and CDR2 FQGTGA. This CDR3 region has 15 residues. The ends lost 4 bases at V and 6 bases at J; junction bases unmatched: 4. The CDR3 loop is CASSSRTGANSPLHF. The CDR3 bases are TGTGCCAGCAGCTCTCGGACAGGGGCTAATTCACCCCTCCACTTT.

The rearrangement joins TRBV19 to TRBJ2-7; the match to TRBD2 covers 14 bases. The ends lost 6 bases at V and 6 bases at J; junction bases unmatched: 7. Germline values: CDR1 LNHDA, CDR2 SQIVND (reference sequence). The CDR3 runs to 15 residues. The DNA for the CDR3 is TGTGCCAGTAGCCACCCGGGACTAGCGGGAGTCGAGCAGTACTTC. As protein: CASSHPGLAGVEQYF.

The gene calls are TRBV19 and TRBJ1-5; 7 bases map to TRBD1. Germline V gene lookup returns CDR1 LNHDA and CDR2 SQIVND (reference sequence). J gave up 6 bases and V 3 bases, and 8 bases lay outside the gene matches. The CDR3 covers 15 residues. CDR3 nucleotide sequence: TGTGCCAGTAGTATGGTAAGGGGGCAAGCTCAGCCCCAGCATTTT. Translation gives CASSMVRGQAQPQHF.

The chain employs TRBV23-1 and TRBJ1-4; D is undetermined. TRBV23-1 is given ORF status, its function remaining uncertain. The CDR3 is 11 amino acids. V was trimmed by 10 bases and J by 8 bases, leaving 11 bases between them. The CDR3 is CAIKYTEKLFF. The DNA for the CDR3 is TGCGCCATAAAATACACGGAAAAACTGTTTTTT.